This T cell receptor beta chain was captured by sequencing in a study of T and B cells in COVID-19 patients. Trimming removed 5 bases from V and 1 base from J, with 14 bases in between. The germline CDR1 and CDR2 sequences are MNHEY and SVGAGI. This CDR3 contains 15 residues. Whole-study results and caveats: Early severe-case samples and blood from mildly ill patients during symptoms were in short supply.

TRB rearrangements were amplified by multiplex PCR with BIOMED2 TRB-A/B primers. TCRdb recomputed calls from the multiplex PCR reads with MiXCR, one row per CDR3 protein. The repertoire holds approximately 14,000 distinct CDR3 sequences, around 30% seen once, with more than 6.5% in the top ten. From blood, about 230-500 ng of genomic DNA served as TRB template. As for this clonotype: The antigen remains undetermined.

Sequences were obtained from blood. The chain joins TRBV6-5 to TRBJ1-1, with D perhaps TRBD1 (5 bases). The receptor comes from a human donor who had recovered from COVID-19. CDR3 sequence reads: CASSDWGSGNTEAFF. CDR3 in DNA: TGTGCCAGCAGTGACTGGGGGTCAGGGAACACTGAAGCTTTCTTT.